Listed below are T cell receptor beta chains from one sample, sequenced in a study of blood T cell repertoires in COVID-19. The data were produced by immunoSEQ multiplex PCR, yet TCRdb's version contains in-frame clones alone and is incomplete. Here the sample spans approximately 270,000 clones, about nine tenths being singletons. Sequencing was done on a sample of PBMCs or T cells enriched from blood (not recorded which). The receptors here all came from a man between 35 and 55 years old who had recovered from COVID-19. CDR3s include the opening cysteine and the closing phenylalanine or tryptophan. D genes are given only for firm matches. Clone size, where shown, is once, few, many, or a class for clones that have expanded.

j_gene: TRBJ2-5; v_gene: TRBV27; abundance: .; d_gene: .; CDR3aa: CASSSGTPRETQYF; CDR3nt: TGTGCCAGCAGTTCCGGGACACCCCGAGAGACCCAGTACTTC
j_gene: TRBJ2-1; v_gene: TRBV30; abundance: .; d_gene: TRBD2; CDR3aa: CAWSPTSGGIGEQFF; CDR3nt: TGTGCCTGGAGTCCTACTAGCGGGGGTATCGGTGAGCAGTTCTTC
j_gene: TRBJ2-7; v_gene: TRBV28; abundance: .; d_gene: TRBD2; CDR3aa: CASSLSRTRWYEQYF; CDR3nt: TGTGCCAGCAGTTTAAGTCGGACTAGATGGTACGAGCAGTACTTC
j_gene: TRBJ2-2; v_gene: TRBV5-1; abundance: .; d_gene: .; CDR3aa: CASSLPDPKLVAGAKNTGELFF; CDR3nt: TGCGCCAGCAGCTTGCCCGACCCTAAGCTAGTCGCGGGGGCCAAGAACACCGGGGAGCTGTTTTTT
j_gene: TRBJ1-2; v_gene: TRBV7-9; abundance: .; d_gene: .; CDR3aa: CASSLVIEDGYTF; CDR3nt: TGTGCCAGCAGCTTAGTCATCGAGGATGGCTACACCTTC
j_gene: TRBJ2-7; v_gene: TRBV7-2; abundance: .; d_gene: TRBD2; CDR3aa: CASSLLGGGPIYEQYF; CDR3nt: TGTGCCAGCAGCTTATTAGGCGGGGGGCCAATCTACGAGCAGTACTTC
j_gene: TRBJ1-1; v_gene: TRBV13; abundance: .; d_gene: .; CDR3aa: CASSSRSVGTEAFF; CDR3nt: TGTGCCAGCAGCTCTCGTTCGGTTGGCACTGAAGCTTTCTTT
j_gene: TRBJ1-2; v_gene: TRBV18; abundance: .; d_gene: .; CDR3aa: CASSPEREAYGYTF; CDR3nt: TGTGCCAGCTCACCAGAGCGGGAAGCATATGGCTACACCTTC
j_gene: TRBJ1-5; v_gene: TRBV27; abundance: .; d_gene: TRBD1; CDR3aa: CASSFTGGPNQPQHF; CDR3nt: TGTGCCAGCAGTTTTACAGGGGGACCCAATCAGCCCCAGCATTTT
j_gene: TRBJ2-7; v_gene: TRBV14; abundance: .; d_gene: TRBD1; CDR3aa: CASSLGTVLRDEQYF; CDR3nt: TGTGCCAGCAGCCTTGGGACAGTACTGCGTGACGAGCAGTACTTC
j_gene: TRBJ2-2; v_gene: TRBV21-1; abundance: once; d_gene: .; CDR3aa: CASSVSPGTGNTGELFF; CDR3nt: TGTGCCAGCAGCGTGTCCCCCGGGACAGGGAACACCGGGGAGCTGTTTTTT
j_gene: TRBJ1-3; v_gene: TRBV7-9; abundance: .; d_gene: TRBD1; CDR3aa: CASSLNLAQGAGNTIYF; CDR3nt: TGTGCCAGCAGCTTAAATCTCGCGCAGGGGGCTGGAAACACCATATATTTT
j_gene: TRBJ2-3; v_gene: TRBV7-6; abundance: .; d_gene: TRBD2; CDR3aa: CASSLSGGADTQYF; CDR3nt: TGTGCCAGCAGCCTCAGCGGGGGGGCGGATACGCAGTATTTT
j_gene: TRBJ1-2; v_gene: TRBV4-1; abundance: .; d_gene: .; CDR3aa: CASSQVEAGDYGYTF; CDR3nt: TGCGCCAGCAGCCAAGTGGAGGCAGGTGACTATGGCTACACCTTC
j_gene: TRBJ1-3; v_gene: TRBV10-3; abundance: .; d_gene: .; CDR3aa: CAISDGSRGTGNTIYF; CDR3nt: TGTGCCATCAGTGACGGAAGTCGGGGGACTGGAAACACCATATATTTT
j_gene: TRBJ1-1; v_gene: TRBV3-1/TRBV3-2; abundance: .; d_gene: .; CDR3aa: CASSLRGANTEAFF; CDR3nt: TGTGCCAGCAGCCTCCGGGGGGCCAACACTGAAGCTTTCTTT
j_gene: TRBJ2-7; v_gene: TRBV6-1; abundance: .; d_gene: TRBD2; CDR3aa: CASSLAGGTYEQYF; CDR3nt: TGTGCCAGCAGTCTAGCGGGAGGGACCTACGAGCAGTACTTC
j_gene: TRBJ1-2; v_gene: TRBV27; abundance: .; d_gene: .; CDR3aa: CASPPRRGYTF; CDR3nt: TGTGCCAGCCCCCCCCGGAGAGGCTACACCTTC
j_gene: TRBJ2-1; v_gene: TRBV29-1; abundance: .; d_gene: TRBD2; CDR3aa: CSVLERESSYNEQFF; CDR3nt: TGCAGCGTCTTGGAGCGGGAGAGCTCCTACAATGAGCAGTTCTTC
j_gene: TRBJ2-7; v_gene: TRBV27; abundance: .; d_gene: TRBD2; CDR3aa: CASSFLREGVNEQYF; CDR3nt: TGTGCCAGCAGTTTTTTGCGGGAGGGCGTCAACGAGCAGTACTTC
j_gene: TRBJ2-4; v_gene: TRBV5-4; abundance: .; d_gene: TRBD2; CDR3aa: CASSLREGYRGDIQYF; CDR3nt: TGTGCCAGCAGCTTACGGGAGGGCTATAGAGGAGACATTCAGTACTTC
j_gene: TRBJ2-4; v_gene: TRBV19; abundance: .; d_gene: TRBD1; CDR3aa: CASRDSLAKNIQYF; CDR3nt: TGTGCCAGCCGGGACAGCCTAGCCAAAAACATTCAGTACTTC
j_gene: TRBJ1-2; v_gene: TRBV28; abundance: .; d_gene: TRBD1; CDR3aa: CASSLTGGARYGYTF; CDR3nt: TGTGCCAGCAGTTTAACAGGGGGCGCAAGATATGGCTACACCTTC